The 5 T cell receptor beta chains below all came from one sample that was sequenced in a study of CD8+CD57+ T cells in acquired aplastic anemia. Genomic DNA served as template for TCR beta VDJ and CDR3 profiling. TCRdb reanalysed the reads using MiXCR and keeps one entry per CDR3 protein. The sample gives 65,000 to 85,000 distinct CDR3 sequences, 45% to 55% of which show up once; around 8.8% is in the top ten. Sequencing was performed on sorted CD4+, CD8+, or CD8+CD57+ T cells (not recorded which) from PBMCs. The receptors originated from a human donor in good health, serving as a control.

The CDR3 reads CSARTSGLSYEQYF. In DNA, the CDR3 is TGCAGTGCTAGGACTAGCGGGCTTTCCTACGAGCAGTACTTC. This chain joins TRBV20-1 and TRBJ2-7, with 10 bases that match TRBD2. The CDR3 totals 14 residues. Losses at the gene ends were 3 bases for V and 1 base for J; bases not matched to a gene: 3. Germline assignment: CDR1 DFQATT and CDR2 SNEGSKA (reference sequence).

This chain connects TRBV19 to TRBJ1-3, with D unresolved. The CDR3 sequence is 15 residues long. Germline loops: CDR1 LNHDA, CDR2 SQIVND (reference sequence). Trimming took 3 bases from V and 2 from J, leaving 11 bases between them. CDR3 DNA: TGTGCCAGTAGTATGGCGGGTCCTGCTGGAAACACCATATATTTT. Translated: CASSMAGPAGNTIYF.

The chain couples TRBV2 to TRBJ2-1; possible D gene TRBD1, 6 bases. Trimming stripped 4 bases from V and 0 bases from J, with 7 bases between. The CDR3 spans 14 residues. Germline V gene data show CDR1 as SNHLY and CDR2 as FYNNEI. CDR3 in DNA: TGTGCCAGCAGTGGACAGGTCTCCTACAATGAGCAGTTCTTC. This encodes CASSGQVSYNEQFF. Complete variable domain (other parts from reference TRBV2 and TRBJ2-1): EPEVTQTPSHQVTQMGQEVILRCVPISNHLYFYWYRQILGQKVEFLVSFYNNEISEKSEIFDDQFSVERPDGSNFTLKIRSTKLEDSAMYFCASSGQVSYNEQFFGPGTRLTVL.

The genes are TRBV20-1 and TRBJ2-7; TRBD1 aligns across 7 bases. The V gene end was trimmed by 0 bases and the J gene end by 6 bases; junction bases not matched to a gene: 2. The CDR3 contains 12 residues. Germline CDR1 DFQATT, CDR2 SNEGSKA (reference sequence). CDR3 sequence: CSARDQGVEQYF. CDR3 nucleotides: TGCAGTGCTAGAGATCAGGGGGTCGAGCAGTACTTC.

The chain uses TRBV7-9 and TRBJ2-7, with D unclear. The ends were cut back, 1 base at V and 7 bases at J, with 5 bases in the middle. The germline V gene has CDR1 SEHNR and CDR2 FQNEAQ (reference sequence). The CDR3 runs to 11 residues. In DNA, the CDR3 is TGTGCCAGCAGCTTAGTCGAGGAGCAGTACTTC. Amino acids: CASSLVEEQYF.